The present TCR beta chain was sequenced within a study of blood T cell repertoires in COVID-19. About the research overall: Samples came from the United States, Italy and Spain, spanning acute and convalescent COVID-19. Nucleic acid was either cDNA or gDNA, and it came from T cells, B-cell-depleted T cells, or PBMCs.

Germline V lookup: CDR1 MDHEN, CDR2 SYDVKM. After removal of 6 bases from V and 3 bases from J, the junction contained 6 bases not matched to a gene. CDR3 length equals 15 residues. Original data processing: For nucleated cells, counts were estimated from reference gene primer amplification. The assay was immunoSEQ multiplex PCR, and TCRdb's table has in-frame clones only and misses some. V, J and clone size are taken as reported in that table, and D and trimming were inferred from the DNA itself. The repertoire holds approximately 200,000 clones, with roughly 81% as singletons. This clonotype originated in a man aged 50 or older who had recovered from COVID-19. The chain has TRBV28 and TRBJ2-7; 12 nucleotides line up with TRBD2. The sequenced sample consisted of peripheral blood. In nucleotides, the CDR3 is TGTGCCAGCAGCCTACTAGCGGGAGGTTACTACGAGCAGTACTTC. Its translation is CASSLLAGGYYEQYF.